Below, one T cell receptor beta chain is given with its context. The V and J ends lost 1 base and 7 bases, in that order; junction bases with no gene match: 3. The CDR3 spans 15 residues. CDR1 is SGHNT and CDR2 is YYREEE in the germline V gene (reference sequence). How the authors handled the data: How many nucleated cells were present was estimated from reference gene primer amplification. Here immunoSEQ multiplex PCR was the method, and the copy in TCRdb shows in-frame clones only, minus some. From that table come the V and J calls and clone size; the DNA was used to work out D and trimming. The repertoire holds about 170,000 clones, with roughly nine tenths as singletons. The data were obtained in a study of blood T cell repertoires in COVID-19. Study in general: Some COVID-19 samples were acute and others convalescent; all came from the United States, Italy and Spain. T cells, B-cell-depleted T cells, or PBMCs supplied cDNA or gDNA.

The clonotype comes from a woman aged 60-75 years with COVID-19, enrolled during active disease. This sequence joins TRBV5-4 and TRBJ2-1; TRBD2 matches at 12 bases. Sequencing was done on a sample of peripheral blood. In DNA form, the CDR3 reads TGTGCCAGCAGCTTGCGCACTAGCGGGAGGAATGAGCAGTTCTTC. Its protein is CASSLRTSGRNEQFF.